This entry lists 16 T cell receptor beta chains sequenced from one sample in a study of response to subunit inactivated influenza vaccine. TCRdb re-called the RT-PCR reads with MiXCR, one entry per CDR3 protein. Among under 500,000 distinct CDR3 sequences, 10% to 11% were seen once, and the ten largest hold less than 15%. The source material was PBMCs from blood, sampled 45 days after vaccination. The receptor set was obtained from a man aged 50-59 years who received an inactivated influenza vaccine.

This clonotype showed up many times. The rearrangement uses TRBV4-1 and TRBJ2-1; D not certain. Looked up from germline, CDR1 is MGHRA and CDR2 is YSYEKL. This CDR3 is 14 amino acids long. The V gene lost 0 bases and the J gene lost 3 bases, with 6 bases spanning the gap. The CDR3, as DNA: TGCGCCAGCAGCCAAGATAAGAACTACAATGAGCAGTTCTTC. Protein: CASSQDKNYNEQFF.

This clonotype was counted between two and nine times. This chain joins TRBV29-1 and TRBJ2-2; a possible D gene is TRBD1 (5 bases). The CDR3 loop spans 15 amino acids. The V end lost 6 bases, the J end lost 4 bases, and 18 bases lay between the germline ends. From germline, CDR1 is SQVTM and CDR2 ANQGSEA. As DNA, the CDR3 is TGCAGCGTGGAGCTTGGGGCCTTCTCCACCGGGGAGCTGTTTTTT. It encodes CSVELGAFSTGELFF.

This clonotype was counted only a few times. The chain carries TRBV5-5 and TRBJ2-7; D not certain. Trimming removed 0 bases from V and 2 bases from J, with 12 bases in between. Germline V gene lookup returns CDR1 SGHKS and CDR2 YYEKEE (reference sequence). This CDR3 region has 15 residues. The CDR3 DNA reads TGTGCCAGCAGCTTGGAATATACCGCCACCTACGAGCAGTACTTC. It translates to CASSLEYTATYEQYF.

This clonotype was detected a few times. The chain carries TRBV10-3 and TRBJ2-1; D is uncertain. With 3 bases removed from V and 8 bases from J, the gap between germline ends came to 11 bases. CDR3 length: 13 residues. Germline CDR1 ENHRY, CDR2 SYGVKD. In nucleotides, the CDR3 is TGTGCCATCAGTGAAGGGTTTAGGGATGAGCAGTTCTTC. Its protein is CAISEGFRDEQFF.

A few counts support this clonotype. V gene TRBV12-3 or TRBV12-4 combines with J gene TRBJ2-2; possible D gene TRBD1, 6 bases. The CDR3 length is 14 residues. V lost 7 bases and J lost 7, with 16 bases in between. This chain's CDR3 is CASTQGILVGELFF. CDR3 bases: TGTGCCAGCACCCAGGGGATTCTAGTCGGGGAGCTGTTTTTT.

Ten or more counts support this clonotype. This rearrangement joins TRBV7-8 to TRBJ2-5, with D perhaps TRBD1 or TRBD2 (5 bases each). Looked up from germline, CDR1 is SGHVS and CDR2 is FQNEAQ. V lost 5 bases and J 3 bases, leaving 16 bases between the germline ends. This CDR3 spans 15 amino acids. CDR3 loop: CASSPPLRGEETQYF. The CDR3 DNA reads TGTGCCAGCAGCCCCCCCCTGAGGGGCGAAGAGACCCAGTACTTC.

This clonotype was counted ten times or more. V usage is TRBV29-1 and J usage is TRBJ2-7, with 7 bases that match TRBD2. Per the germline V gene, CDR1 is SQVTM and CDR2 is ANQGSEA. The J segment lost 2 bases and the V segment lost 3 bases, leaving 13 bases of the junction unmatched. CDR3 length equals 16 residues. The CDR3 nucleotides are TGCAGCGTTGACGGCGGGAGCAAGGGGCTCCCCTACGAGCAGTACTTC. This encodes CSVDGGSKGLPYEQYF.

This clonotype showed up just a few times. The rearrangement uses TRBV12-3 or TRBV12-4 and TRBJ2-5, with unresolved D. The CDR3 is made up of 12 amino acids. Trimming pared 5 bases from V and 5 bases from J, leaving 9 bases between. The CDR3 reads CASSGLRETQYF. In DNA form, the CDR3 reads TGTGCCAGCAGTGGCCTGAGGGAGACCCAGTACTTC.

This clonotype was observed many times. The rearrangement uses TRBV10-3 and TRBJ2-1; 7 nucleotides align to TRBD2. This CDR3 is 14 amino acids long. Germline assignment: CDR1 ENHRY and CDR2 SYGVKD. The V segment lost 11 bases and the J segment 12 bases; nucleotides outside the gene matches: 19. The CDR3 is CAVRDYSTMQGQFF. The CDR3 DNA is TGTGCCGTCCGGGACTACTCTACAATGCAGGGGCAGTTCTTC.

J is TRBJ2-7 and V is TRBV7-8; weak D call: TRBD1 (7 bases). With 3 bases removed from V and 4 bases from J, the gap between germline ends came to 16 bases. Germline CDR1 is SGHVS and CDR2 is FQNEAQ. The CDR3 spans 15 residues. The CDR3 sequence is CASSLFGGGGYEQYF. The DNA for the CDR3 is TGTGCCAGCAGCTTGTTCGGAGGGGGCGGTTACGAGCAGTACTTC.

This clonotype turned up a few times. The J gene is TRBJ2-5, the V gene TRBV12-3 or TRBV12-4, with 7 bases aligning to TRBD1. After removal of 7 bases from V and 4 bases from J, the junction contained 9 bases not matched to a gene. This CDR3 has 14 amino acids. CDR3 DNA: TGTGCCAGCAACAGTCGGGACAGACTAGAGACCCAGTACTTC. Amino acid sequence: CASNSRDRLETQYF.

The chain employs TRBV7-2 and TRBJ2-1; 11 bases map to TRBD2. Germline loops: CDR1 SGHTA, CDR2 FQGNSA. This CDR3 has 15 residues. Unmatched junction bases numbered 9, after V lost 6 bases and J lost 8 bases. The CDR3 here is CASSLGLAAIYEQFF. Here the CDR3 DNA reads TGTGCCAGCAGTTTGGGACTAGCGGCTATCTATGAGCAGTTCTTC.

This clonotype was detected a few times. The rearrangement joins TRBV20-1 to TRBJ2-5; 8 nucleotides agree with TRBD1. Per germline, CDR1 DFQATT and CDR2 SNEGSKA (reference sequence). The V gene end was trimmed by 0 bases and the J gene end by 5 bases; junction bases not matched to a gene: 8. There are 15 residues in the CDR3. For the CDR3, the DNA is TGCAGTGCTAGAGAGTTAGGACAGGGCGGCGAGACCCAGTACTTC. Translating it yields CSARELGQGGETQYF.

The genes are TRBV6-6 and TRBJ2-7; D possibly corresponds to TRBD1 (6 bases). The CDR3 has 13 residues. CDR1 and CDR2 from the germline V gene are MNHNY and SVGAGI (reference sequence). The V gene lost 7 bases and the J gene lost 2 bases, with 12 bases spanning the gap. The CDR3 nucleotides read TGTGCCAGCAATACCGGGACACCCTACGAGCAGTACTTC. Protein: CASNTGTPYEQYF.

This clonotype was observed a few times. V gene TRBV7-6 combines with J gene TRBJ2-7; 11 bases are shared with TRBD2. V lost 5 bases to trimming and J lost 3 bases; unmatched junction nucleotides: 6. CDR1 and CDR2 (germline): SGHVS, FNYEAQ. The CDR3 loop spans 15 amino acids. The CDR3 DNA reads TGTGCCAGCAGCGTAGTTGGGACTAGCGGCTACGAGCAGTACTTC. It specifies CASSVVGTSGYEQYF.

V usage is TRBV7-2 and J usage is TRBJ2-1; 7 bases map to TRBD2. J gave up 9 bases and V 5 bases, and 4 bases lay outside the gene matches. CDR1 is SGHTA, CDR2 FQGNSA, per germline. The CDR3 totals 12 residues. CDR3 sequence: CASSRAGSEQFF. In DNA form, the CDR3 reads TGTGCCAGCAGCCGAGCGGGGAGTGAGCAGTTCTTC.